These T cell receptor beta chains were read from a single sample in a study of shared clonotypes between healthy human individuals. The assay was immunoSEQ multiplex PCR, and TCRdb's table has in-frame clones only and misses some. This table holds around 600,000 clones, 95% to 98% found once. What was sequenced was naive CD8+ T cells sorted from blood. The receptors shown here come from a man aged 25-40 years in good health. Both conserved end residues are part of each CDR3. The D gene is left open where the match is weak.

cdr3_nt cdr3_aa j_call d_call v_call
TGTGCCAGCAGTTTATCGGAAGGACTAGCGGGAGCCCGTGAGCAGTTCTTC CASSLSEGLAGAREQFF TRBJ2-1 TRBD2 TRBV27
TGTGCCAGCAGTTGGGCCCTGGGTAGCGGACAAAATGAGCAGTTCTTC CASSWALGSGQNEQFF TRBJ2-1 NA TRBV6-6
TGCGCCAGCAGCCAAGAGGGAGCGGGGGGACCCACAGATACGCAGTATTTT CASSQEGAGGPTDTQYF TRBJ2-3 TRBD2 TRBV4-1
TGCGCCAGCAGCTTGGGAGACAATCAGCCCCAGCATTTT CASSLGDNQPQHF TRBJ1-5 NA TRBV5-1
TGTGCCAGTAGTATCTGGAGCGGGAGGAGCTACGAGCAGTACTTC CASSIWSGRSYEQYF TRBJ2-7 TRBD2 TRBV19
TGTGCCAGCAGCGTAGAGGGACAGGGCTACGAGCAGTACTTC CASSVEGQGYEQYF TRBJ2-7 TRBD1 TRBV9
TGTGCCAGCAGCTTAGCGGGGCAGGACCTTTGGCCCCAGCATTTT CASSLAGQDLWPQHF TRBJ1-5 NA TRBV7-9
TGTGCCAGCAGCTTAGCACTAGCGGGAGTCTACAATGAGCAGTTCTTC CASSLALAGVYNEQFF TRBJ2-1 TRBD2 TRBV11-2
TGTGCCAGCAGTTTCGGCGTCGGGATCACAGATACGCAGTATTTT CASSFGVGITDTQYF TRBJ2-3 NA TRBV28
TGCGCCAGCAGCCAAGACCGGAGTGACCCAGGAACCTATGGCTACACCTTC CASSQDRSDPGTYGYTF TRBJ1-2 NA TRBV4-3
TGTGCCAGCAGCTTATGGACAGATACGCAGTATTTT CASSLWTDTQYF TRBJ2-3 NA TRBV7-9
TGTGCCAGCAGCTTAGCTGGCAGGACCTTAGCCTACGAGCAGTACTTC CASSLAGRTLAYEQYF TRBJ2-7 NA TRBV11-2